This TCR beta chain was identified in a study of T cells after yellow fever vaccination. TCRdb re-analysed the 5' RACE reads in MiXCR, keeping a single row per CDR3 protein. The table lists about 170,000 distinct CDR3 sequences, about 6.2% of them singletons. In this sample, this clonotype turned up many times. Its target is not known. This CDR3 has 14 residues. Trimming removed 0 bases from V and 4 bases from J, with 9 bases in between. CDR1 is SGHKS and CDR2 is YYEKEE in the germline V gene (reference sequence). Study results and caveats: Though weaker, the secondary response peaked faster, on day 5 versus 15. Detected again after the booster were most primary-vaccination clones, at almost 97% CD4 and 88% CD8.

The sequence was collected from a man between 18 and 35 years old who received the YFV17D yellow fever vaccine. The V gene is TRBV5-5, the J gene TRBJ2-3, with D uncertain. The starting material was CD4+ T cells sorted from PBMCs, obtained on the day of the first yellow fever vaccination. The CDR3, as DNA: TGTGCCAGCAGCTTGGCCTTAACAGCAGATACGCAGTATTTT. Translation: CASSLALTADTQYF.